Sequencing of this T cell receptor beta chain was carried out in a study of shared clonotypes between healthy human individuals. Across the study: Contributing individuals were two females and a few males aged 18 to 49. Per donor, CD8 memory used one plate, CD8 naive used two, CD4 memory used three and CD4 naive used three.

The germline gives CDR1 SGHRS, CDR2 YFSETQ. Unmatched junction bases numbered 1, after V lost 0 bases and J lost 2 bases. The CDR3 has 16 residues. The study drew its donors from healthy HIV-negative adults without recent acute infections or vaccinations. Researchers partitioned CD4+ cells into CD45RA+ naive and CD45RA-negative memory subsets. Profiled with immunoSEQ multiplex PCR; TCRdb holds only in-frame clones, not every one. The table shows about 1 million clones, with around 74% occurring only once. Sequenced material: memory CD4+ T cells sorted from blood. As for subset: CD45RA-negative fraction. The source is a man younger than 30 in good health. The V gene is TRBV5-1, the J gene TRBJ2-5; 13 positions agree with TRBD2. The CDR3 nucleotides are TGCGCCAGCAGCTTGGGGGGACTAGCGGGGCAAGAGACCCAGTACTTC. It codes for CASSLGGLAGQETQYF.